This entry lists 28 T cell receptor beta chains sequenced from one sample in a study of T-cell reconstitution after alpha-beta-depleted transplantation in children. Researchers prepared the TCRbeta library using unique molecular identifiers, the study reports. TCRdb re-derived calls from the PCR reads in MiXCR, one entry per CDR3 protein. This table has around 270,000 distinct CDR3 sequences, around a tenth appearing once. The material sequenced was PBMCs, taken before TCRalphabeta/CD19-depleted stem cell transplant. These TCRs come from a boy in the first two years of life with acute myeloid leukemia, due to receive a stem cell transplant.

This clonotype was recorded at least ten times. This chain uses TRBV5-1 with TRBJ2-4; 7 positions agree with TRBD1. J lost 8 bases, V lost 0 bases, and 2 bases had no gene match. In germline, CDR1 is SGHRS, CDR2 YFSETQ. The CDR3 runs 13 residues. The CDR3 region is CASSLAQGDIQYF. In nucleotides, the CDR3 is TGCGCCAGCAGCTTGGCCCAGGGGGACATTCAGTACTTC.

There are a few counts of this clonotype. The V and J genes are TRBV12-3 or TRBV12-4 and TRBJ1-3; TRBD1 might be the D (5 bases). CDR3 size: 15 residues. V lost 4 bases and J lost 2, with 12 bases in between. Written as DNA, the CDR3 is TGTGCCAGCAGTTCCCTAGGGACCCCTGGAAACACCATATATTTT. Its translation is CASSSLGTPGNTIYF.

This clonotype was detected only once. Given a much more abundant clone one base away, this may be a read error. The DNA of the CDR3 is TGTGCCAGGAGCTCGGACTTTAGCACAGATACGCAGTATTTT. Its protein product is CARSSDFSTDTQYF. The chain has TRBV7-9 and TRBJ2-3, with D perhaps TRBD2 (5 bases). The CDR3 runs to 14 residues. Germline values: CDR1 SEHNR, CDR2 FQNEAQ (reference sequence).

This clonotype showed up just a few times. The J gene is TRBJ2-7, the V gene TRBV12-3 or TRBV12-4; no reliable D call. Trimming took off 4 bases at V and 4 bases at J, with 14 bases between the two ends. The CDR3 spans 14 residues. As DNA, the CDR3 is TGTGCCAGCAGTTCTCGGGTAGGGTTTTACGAGCAGTACTTC. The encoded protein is CASSSRVGFYEQYF.

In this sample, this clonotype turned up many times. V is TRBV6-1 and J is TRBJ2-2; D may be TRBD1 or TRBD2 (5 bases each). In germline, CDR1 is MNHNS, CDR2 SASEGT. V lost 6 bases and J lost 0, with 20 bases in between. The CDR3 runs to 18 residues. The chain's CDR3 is CASRGPGPTVANTGELFF. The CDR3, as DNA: TGTGCCAGCAGGGGGCCGGGACCTACGGTCGCGAACACCGGGGAGCTGTTTTTT.

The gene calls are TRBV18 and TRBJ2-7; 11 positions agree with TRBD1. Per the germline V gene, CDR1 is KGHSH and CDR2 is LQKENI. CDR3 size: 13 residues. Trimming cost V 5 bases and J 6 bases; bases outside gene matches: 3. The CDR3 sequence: CASSSGQGGEQYF. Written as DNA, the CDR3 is TGTGCCAGCTCATCGGGACAGGGGGGCGAGCAGTACTTC.

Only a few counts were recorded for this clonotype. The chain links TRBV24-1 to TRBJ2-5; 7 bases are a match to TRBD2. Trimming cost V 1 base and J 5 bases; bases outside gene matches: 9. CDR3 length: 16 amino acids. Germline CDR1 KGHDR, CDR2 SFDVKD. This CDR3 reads CATSDLGLDALETQYF. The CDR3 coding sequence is TGTGCCACCAGTGATTTAGGACTAGACGCGTTGGAGACCCAGTACTTC.

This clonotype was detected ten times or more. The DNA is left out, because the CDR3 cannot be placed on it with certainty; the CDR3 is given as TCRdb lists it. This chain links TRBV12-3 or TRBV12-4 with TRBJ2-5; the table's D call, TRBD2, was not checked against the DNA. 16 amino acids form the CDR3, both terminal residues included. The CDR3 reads CASSFGPGMYQETQYF.

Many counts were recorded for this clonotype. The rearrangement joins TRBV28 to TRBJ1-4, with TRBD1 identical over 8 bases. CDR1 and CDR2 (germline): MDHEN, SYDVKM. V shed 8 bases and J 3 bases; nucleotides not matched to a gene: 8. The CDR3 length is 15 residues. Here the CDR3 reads CASVRNRGANEKLFF. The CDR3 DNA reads TGTGCCAGCGTAAGAAACAGGGGGGCTAATGAAAAACTGTTTTTT.

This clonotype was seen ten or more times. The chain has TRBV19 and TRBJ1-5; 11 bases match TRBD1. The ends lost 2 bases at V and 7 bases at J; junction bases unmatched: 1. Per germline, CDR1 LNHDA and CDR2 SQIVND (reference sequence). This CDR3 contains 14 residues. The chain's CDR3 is CASSIRDRGQPQHF. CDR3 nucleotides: TGTGCCAGTAGTATACGGGACAGGGGGCAGCCCCAGCATTTT.

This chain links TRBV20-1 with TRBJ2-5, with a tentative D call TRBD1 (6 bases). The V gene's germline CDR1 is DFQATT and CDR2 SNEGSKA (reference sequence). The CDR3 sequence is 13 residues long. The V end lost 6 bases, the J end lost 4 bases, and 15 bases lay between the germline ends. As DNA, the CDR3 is TGCAGTGCCCCTGGACAGAGGAGAGAGACCCAGTACTTC. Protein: CSAPGQRRETQYF.

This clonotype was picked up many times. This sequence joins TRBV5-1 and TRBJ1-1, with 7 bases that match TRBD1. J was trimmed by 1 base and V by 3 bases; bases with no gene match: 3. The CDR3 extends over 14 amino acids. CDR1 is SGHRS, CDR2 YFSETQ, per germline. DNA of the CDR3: TGCGCCAGCAGCTGGGACAGATCGAACACTGAAGCTTTCTTT. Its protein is CASSWDRSNTEAFF.

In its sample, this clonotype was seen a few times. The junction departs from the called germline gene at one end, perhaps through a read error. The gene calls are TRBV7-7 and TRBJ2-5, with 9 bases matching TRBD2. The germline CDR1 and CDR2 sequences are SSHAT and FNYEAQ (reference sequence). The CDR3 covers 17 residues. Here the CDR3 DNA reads TGTGCTAGCAGCTTAGCCCAAAATAGCGGGAGCCAAGAGACCCAGTACTTC. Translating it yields CASSLAQNSGSQETQYF.

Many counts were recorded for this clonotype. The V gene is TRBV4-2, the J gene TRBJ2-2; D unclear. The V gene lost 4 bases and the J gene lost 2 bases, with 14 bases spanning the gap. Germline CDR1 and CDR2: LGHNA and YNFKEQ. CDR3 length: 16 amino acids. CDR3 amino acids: CASSLPTGFNTGELFF. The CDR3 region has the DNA TGTGCCAGCAGCCTACCTACCGGGTTTAACACCGGGGAGCTGTTTTTT.

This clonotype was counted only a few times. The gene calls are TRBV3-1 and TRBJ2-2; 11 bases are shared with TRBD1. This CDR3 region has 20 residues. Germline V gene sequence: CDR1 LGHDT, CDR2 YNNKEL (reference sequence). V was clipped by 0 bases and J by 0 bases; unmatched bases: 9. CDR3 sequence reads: CASSQDDRDRGIPNTGELFF. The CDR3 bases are TGTGCCAGCAGCCAAGATGACCGGGACAGGGGGATTCCGAACACCGGGGAGCTGTTTTTT.

Here the CDR3 DNA reads TGTGCCAGCAGGATAGCCGGGGGCGGAAAGACCCAGTACTTC. The encoded protein is CASRIAGGGKTQYF. The chain joins TRBV6-1 to TRBJ2-5; either TRBD1 or TRBD2 may fit D (6 bases each). Germline V gene data show CDR1 as MNHNS and CDR2 as SASEGT. With 6 bases removed from V and 6 bases from J, the gap between germline ends came to 17 bases. The CDR3 is made up of 14 amino acids.

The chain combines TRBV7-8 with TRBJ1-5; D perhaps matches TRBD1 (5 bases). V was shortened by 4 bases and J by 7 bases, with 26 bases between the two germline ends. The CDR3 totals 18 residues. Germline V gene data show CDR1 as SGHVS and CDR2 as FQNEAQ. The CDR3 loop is CASSSGPAGPGLNQPQHF. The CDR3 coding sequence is TGTGCCAGCAGCTCTGGCCCTGCGGGACCAGGGTTAAACCAGCCCCAGCATTTT.

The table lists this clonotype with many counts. The CDR3 region has the DNA TGTGCCAGCAGAAAAACAGGAGCCCCTGGCACAGATACGCAGTATTTT. Protein sequence: CASRKTGAPGTDTQYF. This chain connects TRBV2 to TRBJ2-3, with a tentative D call TRBD1 (5 bases). The CDR3 is 16 amino acids. The V and J ends lost 6 bases and 1 base respectively, with 17 bases between them. Germline-derived CDR1 and CDR2 are SNHLY and FYNNEI. Full variable domain (rest looked up from reference TRBV2 and TRBJ2-3): EPEVTQTPSHQVTQMGQEVILRCVPISNHLYFYWYRQILGQKVEFLVSFYNNEISEKSEIFDDQFSVERPDGSNFTLKIRSTKLEDSAMYFCASRKTGAPGTDTQYFGPGTRLTVL.

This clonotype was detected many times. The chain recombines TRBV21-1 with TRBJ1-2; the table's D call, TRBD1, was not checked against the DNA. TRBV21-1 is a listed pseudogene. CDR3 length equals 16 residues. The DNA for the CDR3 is TGTGCCAGCAGCAAAACCGCGACAGGCTTGATCTATGGCTACACCTTC. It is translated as CASSKTATGLIYGYTF.

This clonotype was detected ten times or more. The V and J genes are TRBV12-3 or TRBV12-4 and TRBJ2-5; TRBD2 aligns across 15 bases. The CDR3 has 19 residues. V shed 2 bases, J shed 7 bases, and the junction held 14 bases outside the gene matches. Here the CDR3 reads CASSLPRAGLAGGRGTQYF. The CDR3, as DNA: TGTGCCAGCAGTTTACCCCGGGCGGGACTAGCGGGAGGAAGGGGGACCCAGTACTTC.

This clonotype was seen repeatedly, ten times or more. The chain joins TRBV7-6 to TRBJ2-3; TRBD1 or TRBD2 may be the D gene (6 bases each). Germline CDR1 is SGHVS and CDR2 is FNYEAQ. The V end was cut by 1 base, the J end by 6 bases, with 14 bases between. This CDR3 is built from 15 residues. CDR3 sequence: CASSLEGGRADTQYF. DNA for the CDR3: TGTGCCAGCAGCTTAGAGGGGGGCAGGGCGGATACGCAGTATTTT.

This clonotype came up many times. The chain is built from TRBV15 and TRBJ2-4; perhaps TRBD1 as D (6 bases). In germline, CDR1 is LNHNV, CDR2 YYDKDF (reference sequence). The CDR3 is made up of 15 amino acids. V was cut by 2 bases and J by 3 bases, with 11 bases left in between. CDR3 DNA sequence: TGTGCCACCAGCAGACTTGCAGGGGACAAAAACATTCAGTACTTC. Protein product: CATSRLAGDKNIQYF. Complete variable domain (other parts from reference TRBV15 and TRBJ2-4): DAMVIQNPRYQVTQFGKPVTLSCSQTLNHNVMYWYQQKSSQAPKLLFHYYDKDFNNEADTPDNFQSRRPNTSFCFLDIRSPGLGDTAMYLCATSRLAGDKNIQYFGAGTRLSVL.

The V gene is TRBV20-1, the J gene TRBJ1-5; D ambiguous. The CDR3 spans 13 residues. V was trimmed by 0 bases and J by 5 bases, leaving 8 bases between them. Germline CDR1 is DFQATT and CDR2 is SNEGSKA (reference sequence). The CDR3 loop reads CSARDEFDQPQHF. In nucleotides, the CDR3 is TGCAGTGCTAGAGATGAGTTCGATCAGCCCCAGCATTTT.

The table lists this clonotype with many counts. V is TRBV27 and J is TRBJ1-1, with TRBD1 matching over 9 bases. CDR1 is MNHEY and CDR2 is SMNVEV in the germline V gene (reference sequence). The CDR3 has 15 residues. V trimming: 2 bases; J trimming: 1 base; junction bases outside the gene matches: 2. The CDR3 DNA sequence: TGTGCCAGCAGTTTAGGACAGGGGTGGAACACTGAAGCTTTCTTT. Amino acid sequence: CASSLGQGWNTEAFF.

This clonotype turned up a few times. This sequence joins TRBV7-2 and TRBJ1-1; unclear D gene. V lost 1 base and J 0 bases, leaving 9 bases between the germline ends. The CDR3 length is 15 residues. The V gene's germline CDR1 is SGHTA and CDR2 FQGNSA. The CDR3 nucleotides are TGTGCCAGCAGCTTAGGGGTCATGATGAACACTGAAGCTTTCTTT. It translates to CASSLGVMMNTEAFF.

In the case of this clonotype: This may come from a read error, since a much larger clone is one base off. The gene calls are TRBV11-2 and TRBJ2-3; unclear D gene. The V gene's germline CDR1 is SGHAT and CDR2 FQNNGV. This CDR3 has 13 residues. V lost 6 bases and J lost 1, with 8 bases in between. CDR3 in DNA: TGTGCCAGCAGGCATTTTTGCACAGATACGCAGTATTTT. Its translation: CASRHFCTDTQYF.

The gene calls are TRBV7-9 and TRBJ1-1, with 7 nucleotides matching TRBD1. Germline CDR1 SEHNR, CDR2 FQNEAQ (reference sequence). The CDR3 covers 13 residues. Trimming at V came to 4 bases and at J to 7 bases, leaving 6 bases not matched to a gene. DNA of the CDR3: TGTGCCAGCAGCTACTACAGGGGTGGTGAAGCTTTCTTT. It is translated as CASSYYRGGEAFF.

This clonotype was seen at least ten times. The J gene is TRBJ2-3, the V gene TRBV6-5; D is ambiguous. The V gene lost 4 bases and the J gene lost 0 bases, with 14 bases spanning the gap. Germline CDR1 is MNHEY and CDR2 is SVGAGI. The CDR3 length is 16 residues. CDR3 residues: CASSLRRASSTDTQYF. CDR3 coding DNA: TGTGCCAGCAGTTTGCGACGGGCATCTAGCACAGATACGCAGTATTTT.